Following are 14 T cell receptor beta chains from one sample sequenced in a study of identical twins. TCRdb redid the calling of the 5' RACE reads with MiXCR, one entry per CDR3 protein. The sample has around 250,000 distinct CDR3 sequences; 6.5% to 9.5% are singletons. This sample also belongs to another study, concerning yellow fever vaccine responses in identical twins.

Sequenced: CD8+ T cells sorted from blood. These receptors all stem from a woman aged 18-30 years in good health.

This clonotype was observed many times. V usage is TRBV24-1 and J usage is TRBJ2-1, with D possibly being TRBD1 (5 bases). This CDR3 region has 14 residues. Germline V CDR1 and CDR2: KGHDR, SFDVKD. The CDR3 is CDPTTESSYNEQFF. The CDR3 DNA reads TGTGACCCAACGACAGAAAGCTCCTACAATGAGCAGTTCTTC.

This clonotype was seen only a few times. The rearrangement uses TRBV2 and TRBJ1-1; D ambiguous. The length of the CDR3 is 15 residues. Trimming pared 7 bases from V and 7 bases from J, leaving 22 bases between. CDR1 is SNHLY and CDR2 is FYNNEI in the germline V gene. The CDR3 DNA reads as TGTGCCAGCATCGGCCGAGGCCCCAACCAGAATGAAGCTTTCTTT. Translation: CASIGRGPNQNEAFF.

This clonotype was detected only a few times. The J gene is TRBJ2-2, the V gene TRBV6-4, with D maybe TRBD2 (5 bases). Trimming pared 10 bases from V and 0 bases from J, leaving 9 bases between. Germline values: CDR1 MRHNA, CDR2 SNTAGT. This CDR3 is 13 amino acids long. The CDR3, as DNA: TGTGCCACCCTGGACTCGAACACCGGGGAGCTGTTTTTT. As protein: CATLDSNTGELFF.

This clonotype was seen many times. This chain uses TRBV7-2 with TRBJ2-1; D unclear. V was pared by 3 bases and J by 9 bases, with 15 bases between. The V gene's germline CDR1 is SGHTA and CDR2 FQGNSA. CDR3 size: 14 residues. In DNA, the CDR3 is TGTGCCAGCAGCTTGGGGAATGGACGACTTGAGCAGTTCTTC. It encodes CASSLGNGRLEQFF.

Written as DNA, the CDR3 is TGTGCCAGCAGCTCAACGAAGGCCGGGACAGGGTACAATGAGCAGTTCTTC. Encoded protein: CASSSTKAGTGYNEQFF. The rearrangement uses TRBV7-9 and TRBJ2-1, with 9 nucleotides matching TRBD1. Germline V gene lookup returns CDR1 SEHNR and CDR2 FQNEAQ (reference sequence). V lost 4 bases to trimming and J lost 4 bases; unmatched junction nucleotides: 11. The CDR3 spans 17 residues.

CDR3 amino acids: CASSLLDRPTYEQYF. The CDR3 region has the DNA TGCGCCAGCAGCCTACTGGACAGGCCAACCTACGAGCAGTACTTC. The chain has TRBV5-1 and TRBJ2-7, with 7 bases fitting TRBD1. V gave up 4 bases and J gave up 2 bases; unmatched junction bases: 9. Germline CDR1 reads SGHRS; CDR2 reads YFSETQ. The length of the CDR3 is 15 residues.

This clonotype was detected ten times or more. The genes are TRBV27 and TRBJ2-7; 13 nucleotides match TRBD2. V dropped 5 bases and J dropped 5; count of bases not matched to a gene: 6. Germline-derived CDR1 and CDR2 are MNHEY and SMNVEV (reference sequence). This CDR3 spans 15 amino acids. The CDR3 here is CASSLYGLAGDEQYF. Here the CDR3 DNA reads TGTGCCAGCAGTCTATACGGACTAGCGGGAGACGAGCAGTACTTC.

This chain links TRBV10-3 with TRBJ2-1, with TRBD1 identical over 7 bases. Germline CDR1 reads ENHRY; CDR2 reads SYGVKD. With V trimmed by 9 bases and J by 8 bases, 10 bases remained unmatched. There are 13 residues in the CDR3. Here the CDR3 DNA reads TGTGCCATAACAGGGGCACGGTTGGATGAGCAGTTCTTC. Encoded protein: CAITGARLDEQFF.

The V call is TRBV4-2, the J call TRBJ2-7; 9 positions agree with TRBD1. V was clipped by 0 bases and J by 4 bases; unmatched bases: 4. The CDR3 is 15 amino acids. Germline V gene sequence: CDR1 LGHNA, CDR2 YNFKEQ. In DNA, the CDR3 is TGTGCCAGCAGCCAAGAGGGACAGGGAAGGTACGAGCAGTACTTC. Residues: CASSQEGQGRYEQYF.

This clonotype was seen repeatedly, ten times or more. This chain joins TRBV29-1 and TRBJ2-7; D possibly corresponds to TRBD2 (5 bases). Germline V CDR1 and CDR2: SQVTM, ANQGSEA. The CDR3 covers 13 residues. V lost 3 bases to trimming and J lost 7 bases, with 16 bases between them. CDR3 nucleotides: TGCAGCGTTGAGCTTTTCGGGGTCTGGGAGCAGTACTTC. It is translated as CSVELFGVWEQYF.

This clonotype has only a few counts. This chain's CDR3 is CASSFRDRGGLADTQYF. In DNA form, the CDR3 reads TGTGCCAGCAGCTTCCGGGACAGGGGTGGTTTGGCAGATACGCAGTATTTT. This chain joins TRBV7-8 and TRBJ2-3; 10 positions match TRBD1. The CDR3 totals 17 residues. After removal of 3 bases from V and 4 bases from J, the junction contained 10 bases not matched to a gene. The germline V gene has CDR1 SGHVS and CDR2 FQNEAQ.

This clonotype was counted ten times or more. The chain employs TRBV24-1 and TRBJ2-1; 10 nucleotides line up with TRBD2. The CDR3 is made up of 15 amino acids. Germline CDR1 is KGHDR and CDR2 is SFDVKD. Unmatched junction bases numbered 6, after V lost 3 bases and J lost 8 bases. The CDR3: CATSDEREGSYEQFF. CDR3 sequence (DNA): TGTGCCACCAGTGATGAGCGGGAGGGCAGCTATGAGCAGTTCTTC.

Only a few counts were recorded for this clonotype. The V call is TRBV4-1, the J call TRBJ2-1; unclear D gene. Germline assignment: CDR1 MGHRA and CDR2 YSYEKL. The CDR3 spans 13 residues. Trimming stripped 0 bases from V and 10 bases from J, with 10 bases between. Here the CDR3 reads CASSQDDLYEQFF. CDR3 coding DNA: TGCGCCAGCAGCCAAGACGACTTGTACGAGCAGTTCTTC.

This clonotype came up a few times. This CDR3 is CASSLGPLYADTQYF. In DNA form, the CDR3 reads TGTGCCAGCAGCTTGGGCCCCCTATACGCAGATACGCAGTATTTT. V usage is TRBV5-6 and J usage is TRBJ2-3; D is unresolved. Germline-derived CDR1 and CDR2 are SGHDT and YYEEEE. This CDR3 has 15 residues. V was clipped by 0 bases and J by 4 bases, with 12 bases between them.